The present T cell receptor (beta chain) was sequenced within a study of CD4 T cells in relation to SARS-CoV-2 and coronaviruses. In the study overall: Crossreactive spike epitopes shared across donors were mapped to their HLA restriction.

Germline-derived CDR1 and CDR2 are LNHDA and SQIVND (reference sequence). The CDR3 runs to 12 residues. With 9 bases removed from V and 3 bases from J, the gap between germline ends came to 11 bases. Data came from immunoSEQ multiplex PCR; TCRdb stores just in-frame clones and leaves some out. The top ten clones hold 2.2% of a sample with 10,000 or so clones, 87% of them seen once. What was sequenced was naive CD4+ T cells from PBMCs. Subset: naive CD4+ T cells isolated by negative enrichment. The V call is TRBV19, the J call TRBJ1-1, with D maybe TRBD1 (5 bases). This TCR was recovered from an adult with COVID-19. The CDR3 sequence is CARRGWDTEAFF. As DNA, the CDR3 is TGTGCCAGGCGGGGGTGGGACACTGAAGCTTTCTTT.